The 11 T cell receptor beta chains below were found in one sample sequenced in a study of shared clonotypes between healthy human individuals. Libraries were prepared by immunoSEQ multiplex PCR; TCRdb keeps only in-frame clonotypes and omits some of them. The table includes under 1,100,000 clones, 75% detected once. Material: memory CD4+ T cells sorted from blood. The sample's subset: CD45RA-negative fraction. The receptors here all came from a man between 18 and 35 years old in good health.

The genes are TRBV6-5 and TRBJ1-2, with 7 bases lining up with TRBD1. The CDR3 contains 13 residues. Looked up from germline, CDR1 is MNHEY and CDR2 is SVGAGI. V gave up 4 bases and J gave up 14 bases; unmatched junction bases: 13. The CDR3 nucleotides are TGTGCCAGCAGTTCCTCGACAGGGTTGGATTTGACCTTC. This gives the protein CASSSSTGLDLTF.

In DNA form, the CDR3 reads TGTGCCAGTAGCGGTCTAACTCCCTCTGGGGCCAACGTCCTGACTTTC. Amino acid sequence: CASSGLTPSGANVLTF. The chain combines TRBV19 with TRBJ2-6; D gene uncertain. The V end was cut by 6 bases, the J end by 0 bases, with 12 bases between. The CDR3 spans 16 residues. The germline CDR1 and CDR2 sequences are LNHDA and SQIVND (reference sequence).

Note on this clone: The same CDR3 also results from other DNA sequences found in this sample. The chain links TRBV5-1 to TRBJ2-1, with 10 nucleotides matching TRBD2. The CDR3 runs 16 residues. V lost 4 bases, J lost 8 bases, and 12 bases stayed unmatched. Germline-derived CDR1 and CDR2 are SGHRS and YFSETQ. CDR3 protein: CASSPRGSGRVDEQFF. In DNA form, the CDR3 reads TGCGCCAGCAGCCCCCGAGGGAGCGGGAGGGTAGATGAGCAGTTCTTC.

The chain links TRBV19 to TRBJ2-2; D call uncertain. V was clipped by 5 bases and J by 5 bases, with 9 bases between them. Germline CDR1 is LNHDA and CDR2 is SQIVND (reference sequence). The CDR3 has 13 amino acids. CDR3 DNA: TGTGCCAGTAGTCGGACGCGGACCGGGGAGCTGTTTTTT. Encoded protein: CASSRTRTGELFF.

This chain links TRBV30 with TRBJ2-1; 8 nucleotides line up with TRBD2. J lost 2 bases, V lost 7 bases, and 7 bases had no gene match. Germline V gene sequence: CDR1 GTSNPN, CDR2 SVGIG (reference sequence). This CDR3 spans 14 amino acids. The CDR3 loop reads CASLRGLAYNEQFF. CDR3 nucleotide sequence: TGTGCCTCACTCCGGGGACTAGCCTACAATGAGCAGTTCTTC. The whole variable domain, remainder taken from reference TRBV30 and TRBJ2-1, is SQTIHQWPATLVQPVGSPLSLECTVEGTSNPNLYWYRQAAGRGLQLLFYSVGIGQISSEVPQNLSASRPQDRQFILSSKKLLLSDSGFYLCASLRGLAYNEQFFGPGTRLTVL.

Concerning this clone: Within the sample, other DNA sequences also encode this same CDR3. This chain joins TRBV7-2 and TRBJ2-1; 8 bases are a match to TRBD2. CDR1 and CDR2 (germline): SGHTA, FQGNSA. V trimming: 5 bases; J trimming: 2 bases; junction bases outside the gene matches: 5. The CDR3 spans 15 residues. As DNA, the CDR3 is TGTGCCAGCAGCCCCGGGACTAGGACCTACAATGAGCAGTTCTTC. It yields the protein CASSPGTRTYNEQFF. The full variable domain, with the rest looked up from reference TRBV7-2 and TRBJ2-1, is GAGVSQSPSNKVTEKGKDVELRCDPISGHTALYWYRQSLGQGLEFLIYFQGNSAPDKSGLPSDRFSAERTGGSVSTLTIQRTQQEDSAVYLCASSPGTRTYNEQFFGPGTRLTVL.

This clone has a count of ten or more. This chain joins TRBV4-1 and TRBJ2-7; 7 bases are shared with TRBD1. Germline V lookup: CDR1 MGHRA, CDR2 YSYEKL. Losses at the gene ends were 4 bases for V and 1 base for J; bases not matched to a gene: 7. The CDR3 is 15 amino acids. For the CDR3, the DNA is TGCGCCAGCAGCCGAGAGCCAGGGGGATCCTACGAGCAGTACTTC. Encoded protein: CASSREPGGSYEQYF.

The chain employs TRBV15 and TRBJ2-3, with 8 bases identical to TRBD1. The V and J ends lost 1 base and 5 bases, in that order; junction bases with no gene match: 8. The CDR3 totals 16 residues. Germline loops: CDR1 LNHNV, CDR2 YYDKDF (reference sequence). The DNA of the CDR3 is TGTGCCACCAGCAGAGGACAGGGGACCCCCTTAGATACGCAGTATTTT. This codes for CATSRGQGTPLDTQYF. The complete variable domain, with remaining parts taken from reference TRBV15 and TRBJ2-3, reads DAMVIQNPRYQVTQFGKPVTLSCSQTLNHNVMYWYQQKSSQAPKLLFHYYDKDFNNEADTPDNFQSRRPNTSFCFLDIRSPGLGDTAMYLCATSRGQGTPLDTQYFGPGTRLTVL.

The genes are TRBV29-1 and TRBJ2-5; D is undetermined. The CDR3 loop spans 10 amino acids. V lost 4 bases to trimming and J lost 5 bases, with 5 bases between them. Germline assignment: CDR1 SQVTM and CDR2 ANQGSEA. Here the CDR3 reads CSVADETQYF. The CDR3 region has the DNA TGCAGCGTTGCCGATGAGACCCAGTACTTC.

There are a few counts of this clone. The gene calls are TRBV30 and TRBJ1-2; D perhaps matches TRBD1 (5 bases). The germline V and J ends were trimmed by 4 bases and 4 bases, with 13 bases remaining between them. Germline V gene data show CDR1 as GTSNPN and CDR2 as SVGIG (reference sequence). This CDR3 comprises 13 residues. CDR3 residues: CAWMGETVYGYTF. The CDR3, as DNA: TGTGCCTGGATGGGGGAAACTGTCTATGGCTACACCTTC. The entire variable domain, with the rest obtained from reference TRBV30 and TRBJ1-2, is as follows: SQTIHQWPATLVQPVGSPLSLECTVEGTSNPNLYWYRQAAGRGLQLLFYSVGIGQISSEVPQNLSASRPQDRQFILSSKKLLLSDSGFYLCAWMGETVYGYTFGSGTRLTVV.

This clone was recorded a few times. The genes are TRBV7-2 and TRBJ2-1; unclear D gene. V shed 2 bases and J shed 6 bases, with 5 bases lying between them. CDR1 and CDR2 (germline): SGHTA, FQGNSA. The CDR3 spans 12 residues. The CDR3 spells CASSLYTNEQFF. The CDR3, as DNA: TGTGCCAGCAGCTTATATACCAATGAGCAGTTCTTC.